Each of the 20 T cell receptor beta chains below was sequenced from the same sample in a study of cytomegalovirus exposure and HLA in healthy donors. PCR amplification relied on 60 Vbeta primers (plus 13 Jbeta primers). Profiling relied on immunoSEQ multiplex PCR, and the TCRdb table lists in-frame clones only, not all of them. Of some 67,000 clones listed, around 80% were seen once; the top ten hold about 9.6%. Sequences were obtained from PBMCs. Receptor source: a man in his forties in good health and CMV-seronegative.

The chain combines TRBV28 with TRBJ2-7; D may be TRBD2 (6 bases). Between the trimmed V and J ends, which lost 4 bases and 2 bases, there was a span of 27 bases. This CDR3 contains 19 residues. The germline gives CDR1 MDHEN, CDR2 SYDVKM. CDR3 in amino acids: CASSSRLGIRERPTYEQYF. DNA of the CDR3: TGTGCCAGCAGTTCCCGTCTGGGCATTCGGGAGCGTCCCACCTACGAGCAGTACTTC.

Here the CDR3 DNA reads TGTGCCAGCTCTAGCGGCTTTAGCACAGATACGCAGTATTTT. Its translation is CASSSGFSTDTQYF. The rearrangement links TRBV7-9 to TRBJ2-3; TRBD2 agrees at 7 bases. In germline, CDR1 is SEHNR, CDR2 FQNEAQ (reference sequence). J lost 0 bases, V lost 8 bases, and 5 bases had no gene match. There are 14 residues in the CDR3.

The rearrangement joins TRBV11-2 to TRBJ2-3, with 7 nucleotides matching TRBD2. The V segment lost 5 bases and the J segment 3 bases; nucleotides outside the gene matches: 8. The CDR3 contains 15 residues. The germline gives CDR1 SGHAT, CDR2 FQNNGV. The CDR3: CASSRVRERTDTQYF. The CDR3 DNA sequence: TGTGCCAGCAGCCGAGTGCGGGAGAGGACAGATACGCAGTATTTT.

As DNA, the CDR3 is TGTGCCAGCAGCCACGACGGTGGTCAGGGGGCTTTGGGAGGCTACACCTTC. Translating gives CASSHDGGQGALGGYTF. The chain joins TRBV9 to TRBJ1-2, with 8 positions matching TRBD1. The CDR3 sequence is 17 residues long. The germline CDR1 and CDR2 sequences are SGDLS and YYNGEE. Unmatched junction bases numbered 19, after V lost 4 bases and J lost 8 bases.

By share of the sample, this clone is medium-sized. The chain is built from TRBV6-4 and TRBJ2-1; 9 bases map to TRBD2. V lost 3 bases to trimming and J lost 0 bases; unmatched junction nucleotides: 0. Germline V lookup: CDR1 MRHNA, CDR2 SNTAGT. CDR3 size: 15 residues. CDR3 nucleotides: TGTGCCAGCAGTGAGCGGGGGGGCTCCTACAATGAGCAGTTCTTC. It translates to CASSERGGSYNEQFF.

This clone was observed once. This chain joins TRBV2 and TRBJ1-6, with D perhaps TRBD1 (6 bases). V was shortened by 4 bases and J by 7 bases, with 14 bases between the two germline ends. From germline, CDR1 is SNHLY and CDR2 FYNNEI. The CDR3 is 15 residues long. In nucleotides, the CDR3 is TGTGCCAGCAGTGTACGGACAGCCTCCAATTCACCCCTCCACTTT. Amino acids: CASSVRTASNSPLHF.

The rearrangement links TRBV7-5 to TRBJ2-3; the table's D gene call, TRBD2, was not cross checked with the DNA. TRBV7-5 is a known pseudogene. CDR3 length: 18 amino acids. CDR3 in DNA: TGTGTCAGAAGCAGACGGACTAGCGGGGGGTTTAGATCAGATACGCAGTATTTT. Protein: CVRSRRTSGGFRSDTQYF.

This clone was observed a handful of times. CDR3 residues: CASSLTGDYEQYF. The CDR3 DNA reads TGCGCCAGCAGCTTGACGGGAGACTACGAGCAGTACTTC. V is TRBV5-1 and J is TRBJ2-7, with D possibly being TRBD2 (6 bases). Looked up from germline, CDR1 is SGHRS and CDR2 is YFSETQ. V lost 1 base and J lost 3, with 8 bases in between. The CDR3 consists of 13 residues.

The chain is built from TRBV5-6 and TRBJ1-3; D unclear. The CDR3 spans 14 residues. V lost 4 bases to trimming and J lost 1 base, with 9 bases between them. Germline CDR1 reads SGHDT; CDR2 reads YYEEEE. CDR3 DNA: TGTGCCAGCAGCCTTGGCGGGTCTGGAAACACCATATATTTT. Encoded protein: CASSLGGSGNTIYF.

The V and J genes are TRBV2 and TRBJ1-6, with 7 bases that match TRBD1. J was trimmed by 5 bases and V by 11 bases; bases with no gene match: 9. There are 14 residues in the CDR3. Looked up from germline, CDR1 is SNHLY and CDR2 is FYNNEI. CDR3 in amino acids: CAERRQGDNSPLHF. The CDR3 nucleotides are TGTGCCGAAAGGAGACAGGGTGATAATTCACCCCTCCACTTT.

This rearrangement joins TRBV19 to TRBJ1-5; TRBD1 aligns across 7 bases. The CDR3 is made up of 16 amino acids. In germline, CDR1 is LNHDA, CDR2 SQIVND (reference sequence). V trimming: 6 bases; J trimming: 5 bases; junction bases outside the gene matches: 13. In nucleotides, the CDR3 is TGTGCCAGTAGGGGCCTTCAGGGGGTAAGGGATCAGCCCCAGCATTTT. This codes for CASRGLQGVRDQPQHF.

The chain recombines TRBV27 with TRBJ1-2; TRBD1 matches 7 bases. The germline V gene has CDR1 MNHEY and CDR2 SMNVEV (reference sequence). V gave up 6 bases and J gave up 2 bases; unmatched junction bases: 3. The CDR3 runs 13 residues. CDR3 region: CASRTGFNYGYTF. The CDR3, as DNA: TGTGCCAGCAGGACAGGGTTCAACTATGGCTACACCTTC.

The chain uses TRBV7-6 and TRBJ2-3, with 10 bases identical to TRBD1. V was pared by 0 bases and J by 5 bases, with 14 bases of the junction left unmatched. Looked up from germline, CDR1 is SGHVS and CDR2 is FNYEAQ. The length of the CDR3 is 19 residues. CDR3: CASSLAGTGVGNAQDTQYF. The CDR3 DNA sequence: TGTGCCAGCAGCTTAGCGGGGACAGGGGTGGGAAACGCCCAAGATACGCAGTATTTT.

This clone was counted a single time. This chain links TRBV27 with TRBJ2-6, with 8 bases that match TRBD2. V shed 1 base and J 0 bases; nucleotides not matched to a gene: 8. CDR1 and CDR2 (germline): MNHEY, SMNVEV (reference sequence). This CDR3 is built from 19 residues. CDR3 sequence: CASSLYPGGPGSGANVLTF. CDR3 bases: TGTGCCAGCAGTTTATACCCGGGGGGGCCCGGCTCTGGGGCCAACGTCCTGACTTTC. The full variable domain, rest sourced from reference TRBV27 and TRBJ2-6, is EAQVTQNPRYLITVTGKKLTVTCSQNMNHEYMSWYRQDPGLGLRQIYYSMNVEVTDKGDVPEGYKVSRKEKRNFPLILESPSPNQTSLYFCASSLYPGGPGSGANVLTFGAGSRLTVL.

This chain links TRBV29-1 with TRBJ1-1, with 8 nucleotides matching TRBD1. Germline values: CDR1 SQVTM, CDR2 ANQGSEA. Trimming removed 5 bases from V and 0 bases from J; junction bases left unmatched: 8. The CDR3 covers 15 residues. The CDR3 coding sequence is TGCAGCGTTCACGGACAGGGTGGGATGAACACTGAAGCTTTCTTT. It codes for CSVHGQGGMNTEAFF.

The CDR3 spells CSVSGGLTDTQYF. In DNA form, the CDR3 reads TGCAGCGTGTCGGGGGGGTTAACAGATACGCAGTATTTT. The V and J genes are TRBV29-1 and TRBJ2-3; TRBD2 matches 8 bases. This CDR3 has 13 amino acids. The germline gives CDR1 SQVTM, CDR2 ANQGSEA. V shed 6 bases and J 3 bases; nucleotides not matched to a gene: 5.

The V call is TRBV19, the J call TRBJ1-4; TRBD1 aligns across 7 bases. Germline CDR1 reads LNHDA; CDR2 reads SQIVND (reference sequence). CDR3 length equals 13 residues. The V segment lost 5 bases and the J segment 7 bases; nucleotides outside the gene matches: 4. The CDR3 sequence: CASSLAGGEKLFF. In nucleotides, the CDR3 is TGTGCCAGTAGTCTTGCAGGGGGTGAAAAACTGTTTTTT.

This chain joins TRBV2 and TRBJ2-1; 8 nucleotides agree with TRBD2. Germline V gives CDR1 SNHLY, CDR2 FYNNEI. The V segment lost 7 bases and the J segment 8 bases; nucleotides outside the gene matches: 13. The CDR3 runs to 15 residues. The CDR3: CASNEAGVGSDEQFF. Written as DNA, the CDR3 is TGTGCCAGCAACGAAGCGGGAGTGGGGAGCGATGAGCAGTTCTTC.

Only one count was recorded for this clone. The V gene is TRBV7-9, the J gene TRBJ1-2; D gene unclear. The CDR3 spans 14 residues. The germline V gene encodes CDR1 SEHNR and CDR2 FQNEAQ (reference sequence). V was trimmed by 1 base and J by 5 bases, leaving 11 bases between them. This CDR3 reads CASSLDWASYGYTF. Here the CDR3 DNA reads TGTGCCAGCAGCTTAGATTGGGCCTCATATGGCTACACCTTC.

The rearrangement joins TRBV4-2 to TRBJ1-5; D possibly corresponds to TRBD1 (5 bases). V was pared by 6 bases and J by 6 bases, with 15 bases between. Germline CDR1 and CDR2: LGHNA and YNFKEQ. The length of the CDR3 is 14 residues. CDR3 amino acids: CASRGEGSGQPQHF. Here the CDR3 DNA reads TGTGCCAGCAGGGGGGAGGGATCGGGTCAGCCCCAGCATTTT.